Each of the 13 T cell receptor beta chains below was sequenced from the same sample in a study of cytomegalovirus exposure and HLA in healthy donors. The PCR ran on 60 Vbeta and 13 Jbeta primers. Measured with immunoSEQ multiplex PCR; TCRdb has only the in-frame clones, and not every one. The repertoire holds some 140,000 clones, with over 75% as singletons. The sample taken for sequencing was PBMCs. The source of these receptors is a woman aged 45-65 years in good health and CMV-seropositive.

The chain joins TRBV30 to TRBJ1-4; TRBD1 matches at 10 bases. The CDR3 sequence is 14 residues long. Germline V lookup: CDR1 GTSNPN, CDR2 SVGIG (reference sequence). V lost 8 bases and J lost 7; bases outside the gene matches: 10. CDR3 sequence (DNA): TGTGCCGGACAAGACAGGGGGCTTACTGAAAAACTGTTTTTT. Its translation is CAGQDRGLTEKLFF.

The rearrangement uses TRBV7-2 and TRBJ2-5; no clear D. The CDR3 is 13 residues long. Trimming removed 6 bases at V and 0 bases at J, with 8 bases between. Germline CDR1 is SGHTA and CDR2 is FQGNSA. The CDR3 is CASRALNQETQYF. The CDR3 bases are TGTGCCAGCAGGGCCCTGAACCAAGAGACCCAGTACTTC.

The chain couples TRBV7-2 to TRBJ2-5, with TRBD2 identical over 11 bases. Near its end, the DNA agrees better with TRBJ2-7, so the J call may be wrong. The CDR3 contains 19 residues. In germline, CDR1 is SGHTA, CDR2 FQGNSA. The CDR3: CASSLVGMGTSGAPYEQYF. CDR3 in DNA: TGTGCCAGCAGCTTAGTGGGGATGGGGACTAGCGGTGCACCCTACGAGCAGTACTTC.

The chain employs TRBV11-2 and TRBJ1-2; unclear D gene. CDR3 length: 13 residues. V lost 1 base, J lost 8 bases, and 11 bases lay in between. The germline V gene has CDR1 SGHAT and CDR2 FQNNGV. CDR3 sequence (DNA): TGTGCCAGCAGCTTAGGAGGGATATACGGCTACACCTTC. Protein product: CASSLGGIYGYTF.

The rearrangement uses TRBV5-3 and TRBJ2-3; 9 bases fit TRBD2. TRBV5-3 is an ORF for which the function is uncertain. The V gene end was trimmed by 5 bases and the J gene end by 5 bases; junction bases not matched to a gene: 9. The CDR3 sequence is 15 residues long. CDR3 bases: TGTGCCAGAAGGGCCAGCGGGGGGCCCGGAGATACGCAGTATTTT. This translates into CARRASGGPGDTQYF.

The CDR3, as DNA: TGTGCCAGCAGCTTGGGTATCGATGAGCAGTTCTTC. Translation gives CASSLGIDEQFF. The chain has TRBV5-4 and TRBJ2-1; D gene unclear. V lost 0 bases, J lost 8 bases, and 6 bases lay in between. CDR3 length: 12 residues. Germline CDR1 and CDR2: SGHNT and YYREEE (reference sequence).

The count of this clone is one. CDR3 bases: TGCGCCAGCAGCCGCGACAGGGCGAACTATGGCTACACCTTC. It is translated as CASSRDRANYGYTF. V and J are TRBV5-1 and TRBJ1-2; TRBD1 matches 7 bases. From germline, CDR1 is SGHRS and CDR2 YFSETQ. The CDR3 is 14 amino acids. Trimming cost V 4 bases and J 2 bases; bases outside gene matches: 5.

The chain is built from TRBV5-4 and TRBJ2-1; 12 bases align to TRBD2. CDR3 length: 16 amino acids. CDR1 and CDR2 from the germline V gene are SGHNT and YYREEE (reference sequence). The V segment lost 4 bases and the J segment 5 bases; nucleotides outside the gene matches: 7. The CDR3 here is CASSLSGLAGHNEQFF. The CDR3 DNA follows: TGTGCCAGCAGCCTCTCAGGACTAGCGGGGCACAATGAGCAGTTCTTC.

This clone was recorded once. The V gene is TRBV28, the J gene TRBJ2-7; perhaps TRBD1 as D (7 bases). Germline assignment: CDR1 MDHEN and CDR2 SYDVKM. This CDR3 spans 15 amino acids. The ends were cut back, 6 bases at V and 2 bases at J, with 17 bases in the middle. CDR3 loop: CASRGDREAPYEQYF. In nucleotides, the CDR3 is TGTGCCAGCAGGGGAGACAGGGAGGCCCCCTACGAGCAGTACTTC.

The chain uses TRBV6-4 and TRBJ2-1, with TRBD2 matching 9 bases. With V trimmed by 3 bases and J by 6 bases, 6 bases remained unmatched. This CDR3 has 15 amino acids. The V gene's germline CDR1 is MRHNA and CDR2 SNTAGT. The CDR3 spells CASSEAAGGLNEQFF. The CDR3 DNA follows: TGTGCCAGCAGTGAGGCGGCGGGGGGGCTCAATGAGCAGTTCTTC.

The chain uses TRBV25-1 and TRBJ2-5, with TRBD1 matching over 7 bases. In germline, CDR1 is MGHDK, CDR2 SYGVNS. The CDR3 has 15 amino acids. V dropped 0 bases and J dropped 5; count of bases not matched to a gene: 6. CDR3 amino acids: CASSEYEGAWETQYF. The CDR3 DNA reads as TGTGCCAGCAGTGAATATGAGGGGGCGTGGGAGACCCAGTACTTC.

The J gene is TRBJ2-5, the V gene TRBV6-1, with unresolved D. The CDR3 is 14 residues long. V shed 4 bases and J shed 2 bases, with 11 bases lying between them. CDR1 MNHNS and CDR2 SASEGT come from the germline V gene. CDR3 sequence: CASSGSLSQETQYF. The CDR3 region has the DNA TGTGCCAGCAGTGGTAGCCTGTCGCAAGAGACCCAGTACTTC.

V and J are TRBV18 and TRBJ1-1; D might be TRBD1 (5 bases). Germline CDR1 and CDR2: KGHSH and LQKENI. The V end was cut by 6 bases, the J end by 1 base, with 18 bases between. The CDR3 contains 16 residues. This chain's CDR3 is CASSPAGGNKNTEAFF. The CDR3 DNA follows: TGTGCCAGCTCGCCCGCGGGGGGGAATAAGAACACTGAAGCTTTCTTT.